This T cell receptor beta chain was captured by sequencing in a study of response to subunit inactivated influenza vaccine (dated 2018 in TCRdb). General notes on the study: Deep quantitative T cell receptor repertoire profiling was used in the study to track responses to a trivalent subunit inactivated influenza vaccine.

The CDR3 goes from the cysteine to the phenylalanine over 13 residues. Only the CDR3 portion is preserved as DNA: 39 bases, with reading frame beginning at the first base. V trim: 3 bases; J trim: 11 bases; unmatched bases: 11. The germline V gene (reference sequence) gives CDR1 as DFQATT and CDR2 as SNEGSKA. This clonotype appeared a few times. The clone's antigen remains unknown. No much larger clone exists at a distance of one base, and base qualities are not known. The library was prepared using RT-PCR. These reads were obtained on an Illumina HiSeq 2500. In-frame beta chains were kept once TCRdb had trimmed the public reads at Q25 with fastp and called clones with MiXCR. Records with the same CDR3 protein are collapsed into one entry carrying the most frequent genes and DNA. This sample comprises about 540,000 distinct CDR3 sequences, approximately 22% of them detected only once. The top ten clones comprise 2.5% to 3.5% of the sample.

Points the paper makes about the study in general: According to the authors, only a limited number of new T cells may be recruited by each seasonal influenza vaccination.

This sample also appeared in a second study, on T cells expressing NK-cell markers. Taken from the second paper: 5'RACE template switching, by which a universal primer site and unique molecular identifiers were added, was used to make TCR beta cDNA libraries. In sorted CD3+CD56+NKG2C+, CD3+CD56+NKG2C- and CD3+CD56-NKG2C+ T-cell subsets from several donors, TCR beta-chain repertoires were profiled. Of the eight sequenced donors, seven were found to be HCMV-seropositive and one was found to be HCMV-seronegative. In several experiments an anti-gammadeltaTCR antibody was added to restrict sorting to alphabetaTCR-expressing T cells. In a handful of donors, the dominant CD3+CD56+NKG2C+ clonotypes were among the top 10 CD8+ clonotypes and accounted for about 1.0-7.5% of CD8+ T cells. Those dominant clonotypes were again the most abundant among CD3+CD56-NKG2C+ cells in a handful of donors, at about 28.3-65%. It remained unclear whether the expanded NKG2C-expressing T cell clones were specific for HCMV antigens. The eight sequenced donors were randomly selected healthy volunteers, three men and five women. To determine HCMV serostatus, a commercial ELISA kit was used to detect HCMV-specific IgG in serum. Ficoll density gradient centrifugation was used to isolate peripheral blood mononuclear cells from blood. Using Miltenyi isolation kits, CD4+ and CD8+ T cells were isolated from PBMC through magnetic immunoseparation. Synthesis of cDNA was primed from the TCR beta constant segment and was followed by two consecutive PCR amplification steps. Libraries were sequenced as 2 x 150 bp reads on Illumina HiSeq 2000/2500, MiSeq or NextSeq. MIGEC was used to demultiplex reads and group reads by UMI, and MiTCR was used to assemble and quantify clonotypes. To exclude erroneous sequences, only TCR cDNA sequences supported by at least two reads were retained. The tcR package was used for downstream repertoire analysis, with clonotypes matched between fractions based on CDR3 nucleotide sequence plus V segment. VDJmatch was used to annotate antigen specificity against VDJdb, with one amino acid substitution in CDR3 permitted.

The sample in question was CD4+ T cells sorted from PBMCs, obtained about 12 days after vaccination. The sequence came from a man aged 50 to 60 who received an inactivated influenza vaccine. Donor details come from another sample of the same person, matched by shared clones. The sequence is built from TRBV20-1 and TRBJ2-3; 7 central nucleotides agree with TRBD1. The nucleotides are TGCAGTGCTAGTTATCCCCGGGACAGAGAGCAGTATTTT. It codes for CSASYPRDREQYF.